This TCR beta chain originates from a study of cytomegalovirus exposure and HLA in healthy donors. Whole-study findings and limits: Common viral pathogens seemed, in a later analysis, to connect with several of the most significant clusters.

A word on this clone: No antigen is known for it.

In germline, CDR1 is SQVTM, CDR2 ANQGSEA. The CDR3 totals 13 residues. V shed 6 bases and J 4 bases; nucleotides not matched to a gene: 6. PCR used 60 Vbeta primers and 13 Jbeta primers. Authors' methods: The authors later counted around 80 million unique TCR beta chains, roughly 10 million of them shared. Repertoires were generated with immunoSEQ multiplex PCR, while TCRdb's copy carries only in-frame clones and drops some. That table supplies the V and J calls and clone size; D and trimming were determined from the DNA. Altogether about 94,000 clones are present, roughly 80% being singletons, with the ten largest covering 9% to 12%.

This chain connects TRBV29-1 to TRBJ2-7, with 10 bases lining up with TRBD1. Sequences were obtained from PBMCs. The source is a human donor in good health. The CDR3 is CSVPGTGVYEQYF. The DNA for the CDR3 is TGCAGCGTCCCCGGGACAGGGGTGTACGAGCAGTACTTC.